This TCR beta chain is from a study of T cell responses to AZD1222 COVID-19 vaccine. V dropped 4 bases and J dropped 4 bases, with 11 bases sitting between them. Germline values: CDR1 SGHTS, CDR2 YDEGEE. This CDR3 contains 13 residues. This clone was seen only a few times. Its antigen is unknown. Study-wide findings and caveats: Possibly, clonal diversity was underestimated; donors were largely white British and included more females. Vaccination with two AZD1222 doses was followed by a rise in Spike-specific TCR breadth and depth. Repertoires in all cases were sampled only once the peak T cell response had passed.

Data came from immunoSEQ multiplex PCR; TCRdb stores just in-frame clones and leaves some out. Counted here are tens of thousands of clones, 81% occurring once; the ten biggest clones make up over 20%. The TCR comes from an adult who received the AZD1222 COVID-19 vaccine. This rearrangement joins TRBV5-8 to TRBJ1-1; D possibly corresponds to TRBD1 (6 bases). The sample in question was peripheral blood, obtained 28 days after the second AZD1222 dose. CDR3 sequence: CASSPTGFTEAFF. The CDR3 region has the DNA TGTGCCAGCAGCCCGACAGGTTTCACTGAAGCTTTCTTT.